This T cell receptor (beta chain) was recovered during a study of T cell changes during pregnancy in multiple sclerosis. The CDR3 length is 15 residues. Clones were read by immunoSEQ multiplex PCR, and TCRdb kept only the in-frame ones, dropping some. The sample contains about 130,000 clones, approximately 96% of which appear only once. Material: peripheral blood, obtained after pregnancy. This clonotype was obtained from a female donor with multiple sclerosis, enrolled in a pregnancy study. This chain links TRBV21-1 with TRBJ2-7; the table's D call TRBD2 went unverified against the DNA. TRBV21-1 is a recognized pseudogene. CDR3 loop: CASTLPLVISYEQYF. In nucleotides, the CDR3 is TGTGCCAGCACCCTACCCCTAGTGATCTCCTACGAGCAGTACTTC.